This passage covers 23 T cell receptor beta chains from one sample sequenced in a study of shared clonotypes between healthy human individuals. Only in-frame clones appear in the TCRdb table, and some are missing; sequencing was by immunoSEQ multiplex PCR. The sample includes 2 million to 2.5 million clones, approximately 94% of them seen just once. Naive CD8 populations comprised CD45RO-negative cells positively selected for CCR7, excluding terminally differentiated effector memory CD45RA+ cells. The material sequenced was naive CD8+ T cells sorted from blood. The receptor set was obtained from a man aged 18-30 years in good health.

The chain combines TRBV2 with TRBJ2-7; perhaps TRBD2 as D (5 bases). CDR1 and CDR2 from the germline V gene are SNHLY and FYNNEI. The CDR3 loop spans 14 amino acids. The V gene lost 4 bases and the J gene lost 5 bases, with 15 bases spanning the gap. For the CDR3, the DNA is TGTGCCAGCAGTGTAGGGAGAATCCAAAACGAGCAGTACTTC. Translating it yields CASSVGRIQNEQYF.

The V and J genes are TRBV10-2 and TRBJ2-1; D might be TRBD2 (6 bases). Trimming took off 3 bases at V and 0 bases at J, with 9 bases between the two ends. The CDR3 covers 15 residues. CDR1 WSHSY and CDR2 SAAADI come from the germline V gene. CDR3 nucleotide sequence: TGCGCCAGCAGTGAAGGCGGGGACTCCTACAATGAGCAGTTCTTC. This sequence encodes CASSEGGDSYNEQFF.

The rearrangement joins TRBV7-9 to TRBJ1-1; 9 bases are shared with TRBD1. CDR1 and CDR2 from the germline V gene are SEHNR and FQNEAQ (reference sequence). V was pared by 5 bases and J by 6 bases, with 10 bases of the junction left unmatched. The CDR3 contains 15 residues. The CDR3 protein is CASSLNWDRESEAFF. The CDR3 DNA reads TGTGCCAGCAGCCTGAATTGGGACAGGGAATCTGAAGCTTTCTTT.

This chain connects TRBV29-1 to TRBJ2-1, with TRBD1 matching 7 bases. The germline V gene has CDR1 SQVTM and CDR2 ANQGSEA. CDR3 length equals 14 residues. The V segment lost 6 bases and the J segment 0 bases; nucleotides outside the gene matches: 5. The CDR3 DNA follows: TGCAGCGTAGTGGGACAGAGCTCCTACAATGAGCAGTTCTTC. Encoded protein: CSVVGQSSYNEQFF.

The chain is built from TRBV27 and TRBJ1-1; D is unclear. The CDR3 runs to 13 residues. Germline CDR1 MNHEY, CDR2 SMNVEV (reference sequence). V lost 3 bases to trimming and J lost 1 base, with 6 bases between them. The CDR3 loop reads CASSFERNTEAFF. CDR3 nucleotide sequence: TGTGCCAGCAGTTTTGAGCGGAACACTGAAGCTTTCTTT.

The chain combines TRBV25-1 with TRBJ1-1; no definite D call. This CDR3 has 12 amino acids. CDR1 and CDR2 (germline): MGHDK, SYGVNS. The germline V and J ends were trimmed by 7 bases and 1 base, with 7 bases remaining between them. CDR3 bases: TGTGCCAGCACGGACTGGAACACTGAAGCTTTCTTT. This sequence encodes CASTDWNTEAFF.

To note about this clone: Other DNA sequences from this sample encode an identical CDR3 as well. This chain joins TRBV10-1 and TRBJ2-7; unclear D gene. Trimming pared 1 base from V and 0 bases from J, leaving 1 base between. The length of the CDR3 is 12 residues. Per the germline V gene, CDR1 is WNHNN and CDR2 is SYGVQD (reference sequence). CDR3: CASSEYSYEQYF. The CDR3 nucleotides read TGCGCCAGCAGTGAGTACTCCTACGAGCAGTACTTC.

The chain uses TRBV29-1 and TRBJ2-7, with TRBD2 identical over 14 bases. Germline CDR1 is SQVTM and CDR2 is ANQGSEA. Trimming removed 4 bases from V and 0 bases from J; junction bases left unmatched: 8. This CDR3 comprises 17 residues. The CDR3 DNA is TGCAGCGTTGGAGGACTAGCGGGGGGTGATAGCTCCTACGAGCAGTACTTC. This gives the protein CSVGGLAGGDSSYEQYF.

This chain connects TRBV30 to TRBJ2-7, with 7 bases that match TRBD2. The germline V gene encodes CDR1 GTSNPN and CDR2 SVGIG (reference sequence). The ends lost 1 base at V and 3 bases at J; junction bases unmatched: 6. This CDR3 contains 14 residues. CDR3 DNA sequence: TGTGCCTGGAGTGCCAGCGGGATCGGCTACGAGCAGTACTTC. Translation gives CAWSASGIGYEQYF.

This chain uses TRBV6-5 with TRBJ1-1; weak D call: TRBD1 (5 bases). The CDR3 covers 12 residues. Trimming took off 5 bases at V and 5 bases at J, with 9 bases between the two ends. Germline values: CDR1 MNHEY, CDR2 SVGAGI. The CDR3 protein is CASSPDRTEAFF. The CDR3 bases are TGTGCCAGCAGTCCTGACAGAACTGAAGCTTTCTTT.

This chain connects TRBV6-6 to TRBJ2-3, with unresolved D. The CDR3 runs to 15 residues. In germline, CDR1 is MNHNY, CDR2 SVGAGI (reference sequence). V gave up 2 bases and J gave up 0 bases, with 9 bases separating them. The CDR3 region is CASSYISDSTDTQYF. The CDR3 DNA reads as TGTGCCAGCAGTTACATCTCAGACAGCACAGATACGCAGTATTTT.

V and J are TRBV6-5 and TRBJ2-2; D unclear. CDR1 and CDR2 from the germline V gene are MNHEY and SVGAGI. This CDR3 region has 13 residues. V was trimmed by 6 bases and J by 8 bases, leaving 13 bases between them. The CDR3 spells CASSLPARGELFF. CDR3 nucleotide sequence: TGTGCCAGCAGCCTCCCCGCTCGGGGGGAGCTGTTTTTT.

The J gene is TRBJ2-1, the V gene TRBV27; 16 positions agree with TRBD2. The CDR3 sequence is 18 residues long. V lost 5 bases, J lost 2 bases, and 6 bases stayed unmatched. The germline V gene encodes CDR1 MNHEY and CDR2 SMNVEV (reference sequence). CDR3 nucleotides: TGTGCCAGCAGTCCCCCGGGACTAGCGGGGGGGGCCTACAATGAGCAGTTCTTC. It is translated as CASSPPGLAGGAYNEQFF.

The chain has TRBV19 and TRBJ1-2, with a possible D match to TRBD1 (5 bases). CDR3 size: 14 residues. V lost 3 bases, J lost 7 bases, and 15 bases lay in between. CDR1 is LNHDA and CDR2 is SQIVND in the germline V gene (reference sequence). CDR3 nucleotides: TGTGCCAGTAGTATCCAGGGAAAAATGGGTGGCTACACCTTC. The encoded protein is CASSIQGKMGGYTF. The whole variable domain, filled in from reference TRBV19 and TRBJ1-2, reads DGGITQSPKYLFRKEGQNVTLSCEQNLNHDAMYWYRQDPGQGLRLIYYSQIVNDFQKGDIAEGYSVSREKKESFPLTVTSAQKNPTAFYLCASSIQGKMGGYTFGSGTRLTVV.

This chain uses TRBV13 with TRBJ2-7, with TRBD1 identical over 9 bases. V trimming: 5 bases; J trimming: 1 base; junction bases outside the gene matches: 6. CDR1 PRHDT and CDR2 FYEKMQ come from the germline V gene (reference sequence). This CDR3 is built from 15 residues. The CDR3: CASSHRDRESYEQYF. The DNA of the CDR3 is TGTGCCAGCAGCCACCGGGACAGGGAATCCTACGAGCAGTACTTC.

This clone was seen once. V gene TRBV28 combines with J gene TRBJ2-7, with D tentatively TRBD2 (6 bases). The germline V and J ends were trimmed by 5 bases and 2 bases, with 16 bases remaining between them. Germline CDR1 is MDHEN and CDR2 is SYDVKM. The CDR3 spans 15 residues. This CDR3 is CASSKPGLGTYEQYF. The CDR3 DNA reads TGTGCCAGCAGTAAACCGGGACTGGGGACCTACGAGCAGTACTTC.

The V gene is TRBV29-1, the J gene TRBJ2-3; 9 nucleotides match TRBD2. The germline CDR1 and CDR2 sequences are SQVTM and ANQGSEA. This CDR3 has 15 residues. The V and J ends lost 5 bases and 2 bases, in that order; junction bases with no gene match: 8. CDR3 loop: CSVFSSGGPTDTQYF. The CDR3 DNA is TGCAGCGTTTTTTCCAGCGGGGGGCCCACAGATACGCAGTATTTT.

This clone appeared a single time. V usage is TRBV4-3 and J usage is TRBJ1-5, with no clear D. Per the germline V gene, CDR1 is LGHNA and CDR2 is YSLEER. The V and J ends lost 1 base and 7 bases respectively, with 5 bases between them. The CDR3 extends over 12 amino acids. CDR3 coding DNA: TGCGCCAGCAGCCAAGCTGGCCAGCCCCAGCATTTT. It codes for CASSQAGQPQHF.

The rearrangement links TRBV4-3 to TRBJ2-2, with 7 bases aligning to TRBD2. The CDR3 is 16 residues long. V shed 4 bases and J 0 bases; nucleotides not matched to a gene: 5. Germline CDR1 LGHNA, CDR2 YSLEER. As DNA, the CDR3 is TGCGCCAGCAGCCCCGGGGGGTTCGCGAACACCGGGGAGCTGTTTTTT. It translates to CASSPGGFANTGELFF.

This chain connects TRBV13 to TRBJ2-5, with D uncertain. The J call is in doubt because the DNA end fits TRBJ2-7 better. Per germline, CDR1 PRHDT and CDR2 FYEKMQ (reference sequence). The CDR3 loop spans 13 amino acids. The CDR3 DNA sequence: TGTGCCAGCAGCTTTTTAGAGTCTATCGAGCAGTACTTC. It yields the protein CASSFLESIEQYF.

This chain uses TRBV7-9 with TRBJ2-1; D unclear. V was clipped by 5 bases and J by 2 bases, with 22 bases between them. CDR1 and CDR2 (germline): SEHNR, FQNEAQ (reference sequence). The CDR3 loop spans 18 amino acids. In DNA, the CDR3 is TGTGCCAGCAGCCATGAAGCCTTTGCAAGCGCTCCCTACAATGAGCAGTTCTTC. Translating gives CASSHEAFASAPYNEQFF.

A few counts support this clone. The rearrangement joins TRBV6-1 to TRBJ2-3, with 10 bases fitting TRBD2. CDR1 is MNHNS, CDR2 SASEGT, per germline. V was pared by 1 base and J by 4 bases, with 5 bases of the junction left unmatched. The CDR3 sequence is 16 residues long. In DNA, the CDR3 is TGTGCCAGCAGTGAAGTGCGAGCGGGAGGGGCAGATACGCAGTATTTT. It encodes CASSEVRAGGADTQYF.

CDR3 in amino acids: CASSFPVGGPYQETQYF. In DNA, the CDR3 is TGTGCCAGCAGCTTTCCGGTGGGAGGACCGTACCAAGAGACCCAGTACTTC. The chain uses TRBV5-6 and TRBJ2-5; D is possibly TRBD2 (6 bases). The germline gives CDR1 SGHDT, CDR2 YYEEEE. The CDR3 totals 17 residues. Trimming cost V 2 bases and J 0 bases, with 17 bases left between them. Looking up the rest from reference TRBV5-6 and TRBJ2-5 gives the full variable domain: DAGVTQSPTHLIKTRGQQVTLRCSPKSGHDTVSWYQQALGQGPQFIFQYYEEEERQRGNFPDRFSGHQFPNYSSELNVNALLLGDSALYLCASSFPVGGPYQETQYFGPGTRLLVL.